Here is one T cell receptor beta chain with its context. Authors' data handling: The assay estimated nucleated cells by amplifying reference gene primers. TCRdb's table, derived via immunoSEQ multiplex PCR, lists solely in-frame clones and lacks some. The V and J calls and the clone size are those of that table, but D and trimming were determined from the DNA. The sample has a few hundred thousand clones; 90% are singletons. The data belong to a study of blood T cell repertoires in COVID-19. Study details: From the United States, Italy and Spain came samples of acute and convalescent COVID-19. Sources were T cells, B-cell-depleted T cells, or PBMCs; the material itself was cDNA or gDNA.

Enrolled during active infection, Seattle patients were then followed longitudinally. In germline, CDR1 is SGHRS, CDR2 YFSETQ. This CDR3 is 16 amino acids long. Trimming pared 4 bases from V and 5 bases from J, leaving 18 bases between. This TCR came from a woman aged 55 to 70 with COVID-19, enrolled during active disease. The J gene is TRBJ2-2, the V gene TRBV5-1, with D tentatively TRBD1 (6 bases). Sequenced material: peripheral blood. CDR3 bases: TGCGCCAGCAGCATCATACCGGGACATCAGACCGGGGAGCTGTTTTTT. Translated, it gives CASSIIPGHQTGELFF.